This TCR beta chain was observed in a study of T cell clonotyping in hematopoietic cell transplantation. Study-level information: Pretransplant recipient samples were taken after cytoreduction.

Measured with immunoSEQ multiplex PCR; TCRdb has only the in-frame clones, and not every one. This table holds about 16,000 clones, 93% found once. Time point specified: recipient sample about 28 days before transplant, after cytoreduction. Germline V gene data show CDR1 as SNHLY and CDR2 as FYNNEI. Trimming took 2 bases from V and 5 from J, leaving 12 bases between them. CDR3 length: 14 residues. The sequencing here drew on peripheral blood mononuclear cells, taken before stem cell transplant. The genes are TRBV2 and TRBJ1-1; D is undetermined. This clonotype was obtained from a man between 18 and 29 years old with biphenotypic leukemia. Some clones in this sample may be carry-over from other donors' samples. The DNA of the CDR3 is TGTGCCAGCAGTGAAATGGTCAGAAGGACTGAAGCTTTCTTT. Protein sequence: CASSEMVRRTEAFF.